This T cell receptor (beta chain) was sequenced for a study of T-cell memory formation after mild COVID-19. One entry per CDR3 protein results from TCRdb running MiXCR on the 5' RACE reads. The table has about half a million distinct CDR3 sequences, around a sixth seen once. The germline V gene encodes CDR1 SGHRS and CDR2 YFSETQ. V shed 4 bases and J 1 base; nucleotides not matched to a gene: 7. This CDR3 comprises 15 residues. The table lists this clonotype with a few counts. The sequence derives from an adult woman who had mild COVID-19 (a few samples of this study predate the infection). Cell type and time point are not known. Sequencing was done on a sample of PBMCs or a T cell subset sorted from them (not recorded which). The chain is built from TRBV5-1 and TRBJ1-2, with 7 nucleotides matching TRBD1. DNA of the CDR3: TGCGCCAGCAGCCCACTACAGGGGATTAACTATGGCTACACCTTC. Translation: CASSPLQGINYGYTF.